Described below is a single T cell receptor (beta chain) sequence and its context. The antigen is not known. Trimming pared 2 bases from V and 2 bases from J, leaving 11 bases between. Germline lookup yields CDR1 MDHEN and CDR2 SYDVKM. The CDR3 sequence is 15 residues long. This sample stems from a study of T cell repertoires in cytomegalovirus infection. Regarding the study as a whole: Using cumulative public TCR beta family frequency, the authors identified those who carried CMV together with the relevant HLA.

TCRdb reprocessed the reads via MiXCR and lists one record per CDR3 protein. The sample has some 120,000 distinct CDR3 sequences; roughly 32% are singletons. The sequence came from a human donor in good health (CMV status not recorded). Some clones in this sample may be carry-over from other donors' samples. The chain has TRBV28 and TRBJ2-3; D is possibly TRBD1 or TRBD2 (5 bases each). Sequenced material: CD8+ T cells from cultured PBMCs, taken from culture after CMV antigen stimulation. CDR3 DNA sequence: TGTGCCAGCAGTTTAAGGGACCTGGCCACAGATACGCAGTATTTT. Translation gives CASSLRDLATDTQYF.